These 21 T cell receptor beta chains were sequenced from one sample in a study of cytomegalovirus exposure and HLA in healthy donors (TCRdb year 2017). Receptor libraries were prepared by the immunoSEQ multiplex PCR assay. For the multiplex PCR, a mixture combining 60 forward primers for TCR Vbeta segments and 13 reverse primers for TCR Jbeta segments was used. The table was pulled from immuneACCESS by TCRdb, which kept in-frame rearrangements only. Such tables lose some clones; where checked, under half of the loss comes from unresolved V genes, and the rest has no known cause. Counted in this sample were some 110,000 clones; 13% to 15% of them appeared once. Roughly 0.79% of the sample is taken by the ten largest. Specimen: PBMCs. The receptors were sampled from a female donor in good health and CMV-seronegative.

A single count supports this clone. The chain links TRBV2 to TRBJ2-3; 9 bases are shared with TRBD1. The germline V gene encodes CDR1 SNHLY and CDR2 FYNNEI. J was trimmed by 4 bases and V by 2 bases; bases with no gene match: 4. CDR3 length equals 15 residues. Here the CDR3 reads CASSERTGVPDTQYF. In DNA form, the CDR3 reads TGTGCCAGCAGTGAACGGACAGGGGTCCCAGATACGCAGTATTTT.

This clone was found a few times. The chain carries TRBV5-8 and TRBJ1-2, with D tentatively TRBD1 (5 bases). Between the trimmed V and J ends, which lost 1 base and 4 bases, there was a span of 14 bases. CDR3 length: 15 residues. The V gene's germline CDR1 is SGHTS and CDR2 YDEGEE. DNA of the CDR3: TGTGCCAGCAGCTTGAGGGCTCCCGGGGGCTATGGCTACACCTTC. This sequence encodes CASSLRAPGGYGYTF. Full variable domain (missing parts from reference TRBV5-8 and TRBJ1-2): EAGVTQSPTHLIKTRGQQATLRCSPISGHTSVYWYQQALGLGLQFLLWYDEGEERNRGNFPPRFSGRQFPNYSSELNVNALELEDSALYLCASSLRAPGGYGYTFGSGTRLTVV.

CDR3 loop: CASSQDGLAGGPYNEQFF. The DNA of the CDR3 is TGCGCCAGCAGCCAGGATGGACTAGCGGGGGGGCCCTACAATGAGCAGTTCTTC. The rearrangement uses TRBV4-3 and TRBJ2-1; 15 nucleotides match TRBD2. Germline V CDR1 and CDR2: LGHNA, YSLEER. CDR3 length equals 18 residues. Trimming took 3 bases from V and 2 from J; bases not matched to a gene: 5.

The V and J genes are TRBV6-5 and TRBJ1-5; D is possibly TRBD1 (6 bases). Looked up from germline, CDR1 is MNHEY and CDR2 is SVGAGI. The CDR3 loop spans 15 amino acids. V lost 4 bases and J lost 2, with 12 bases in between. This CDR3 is CASSSNRVGNQPQHF. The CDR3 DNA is TGTGCCAGCAGTTCCAACAGGGTTGGCAATCAGCCCCAGCATTTT.

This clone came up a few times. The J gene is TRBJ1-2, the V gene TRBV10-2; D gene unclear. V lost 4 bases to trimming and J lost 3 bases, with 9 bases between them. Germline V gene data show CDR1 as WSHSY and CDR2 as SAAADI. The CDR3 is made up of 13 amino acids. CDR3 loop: CASSGGSDYGYTF. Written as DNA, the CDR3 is TGCGCCAGCAGTGGAGGGTCAGACTATGGCTACACCTTC.

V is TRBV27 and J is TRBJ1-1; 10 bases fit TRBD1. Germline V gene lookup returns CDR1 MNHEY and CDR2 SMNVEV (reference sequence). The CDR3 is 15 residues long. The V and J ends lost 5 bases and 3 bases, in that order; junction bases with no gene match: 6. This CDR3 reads CASSIGQGVYTEAFF. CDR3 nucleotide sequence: TGTGCCAGCAGTATCGGACAGGGGGTTTACACTGAAGCTTTCTTT.

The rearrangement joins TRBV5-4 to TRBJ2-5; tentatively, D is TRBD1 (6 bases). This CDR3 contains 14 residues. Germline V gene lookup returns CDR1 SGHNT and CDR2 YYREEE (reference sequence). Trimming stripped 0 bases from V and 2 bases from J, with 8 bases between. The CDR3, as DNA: TGTGCCAGCAGCTTGGGACAGGCTCAAGAGACCCAGTACTTC. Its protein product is CASSLGQAQETQYF.

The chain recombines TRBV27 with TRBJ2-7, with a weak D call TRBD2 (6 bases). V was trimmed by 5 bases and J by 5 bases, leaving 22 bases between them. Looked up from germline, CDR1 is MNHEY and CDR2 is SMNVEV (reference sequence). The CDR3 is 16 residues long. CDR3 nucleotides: TGTGCCAGCAGTAAGGGCCCCCCGGGACTTGTCAACGAGCAGTACTTC. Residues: CASSKGPPGLVNEQYF.

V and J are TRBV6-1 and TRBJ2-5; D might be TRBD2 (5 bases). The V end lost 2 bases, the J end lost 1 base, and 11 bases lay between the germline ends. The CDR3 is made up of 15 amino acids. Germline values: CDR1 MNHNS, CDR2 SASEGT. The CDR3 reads CASSEIGGPQETQYF. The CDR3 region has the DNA TGTGCCAGCAGTGAAATAGGCGGGCCCCAAGAGACCCAGTACTTC.

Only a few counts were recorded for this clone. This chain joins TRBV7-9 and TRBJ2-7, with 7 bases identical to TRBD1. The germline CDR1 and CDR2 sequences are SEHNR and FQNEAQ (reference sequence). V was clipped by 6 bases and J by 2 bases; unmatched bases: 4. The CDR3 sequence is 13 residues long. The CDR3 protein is CASRLGQTYEQYF. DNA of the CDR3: TGTGCCAGCAGATTGGGACAGACCTACGAGCAGTACTTC. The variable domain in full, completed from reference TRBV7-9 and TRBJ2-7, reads DTGVSQNPRHKITKRGQNVTFRCDPISEHNRLYWYRQTLGQGPEFLTYFQNEAQLEKSRLLSDRFSAERPKGSFSTLEIQRTEQGDSAMYLCASRLGQTYEQYFGPGTRLTVT.

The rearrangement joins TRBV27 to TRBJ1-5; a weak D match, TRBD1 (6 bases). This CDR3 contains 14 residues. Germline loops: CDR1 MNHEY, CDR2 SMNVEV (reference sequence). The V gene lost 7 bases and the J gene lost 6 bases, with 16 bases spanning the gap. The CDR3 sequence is CASKAGAVSQPQHF. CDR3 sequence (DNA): TGTGCCAGCAAAGCAGGGGCTGTGAGTCAGCCCCAGCATTTT.

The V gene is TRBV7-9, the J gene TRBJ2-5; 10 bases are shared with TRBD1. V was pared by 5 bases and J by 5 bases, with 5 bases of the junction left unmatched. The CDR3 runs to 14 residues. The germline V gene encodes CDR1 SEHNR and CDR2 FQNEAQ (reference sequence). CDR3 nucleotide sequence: TGTGCCAGCAGCCCGGGACAGGGGAGTGAGACCCAGTACTTC. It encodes CASSPGQGSETQYF.

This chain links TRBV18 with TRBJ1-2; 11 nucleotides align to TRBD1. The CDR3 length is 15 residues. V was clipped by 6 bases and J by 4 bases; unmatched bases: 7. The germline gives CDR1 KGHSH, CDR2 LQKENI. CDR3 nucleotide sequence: TGTGCCAGCTCCCCCGGACAGGGGGCGGGCTATGGCTACACCTTC. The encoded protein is CASSPGQGAGYGYTF. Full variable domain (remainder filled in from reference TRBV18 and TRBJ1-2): NAGVMQNPRHLVRRRGQEARLRCSPMKGHSHVYWYRQLPEEGLKFMVYLQKENIIDESGMPKERFSAEFPKEGPSILRIQQVVRGDSAAYFCASSPGQGAGYGYTFGSGTRLTVV.

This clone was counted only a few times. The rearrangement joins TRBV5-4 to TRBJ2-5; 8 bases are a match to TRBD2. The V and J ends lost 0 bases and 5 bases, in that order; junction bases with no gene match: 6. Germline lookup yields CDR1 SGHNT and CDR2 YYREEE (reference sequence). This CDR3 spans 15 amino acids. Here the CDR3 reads CASSLVAGPQETQYF. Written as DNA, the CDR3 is TGTGCCAGCAGCTTGGTAGCGGGGCCTCAGGAGACCCAGTACTTC. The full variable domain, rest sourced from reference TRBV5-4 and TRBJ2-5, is ETGVTQSPTHLIKTRGQQVTLRCSSQSGHNTVSWYQQALGQGPQFIFQYYREEENGRGNFPPRFSGLQFPNYSSELNVNALELDDSALYLCASSLVAGPQETQYFGPGTRLLVL.

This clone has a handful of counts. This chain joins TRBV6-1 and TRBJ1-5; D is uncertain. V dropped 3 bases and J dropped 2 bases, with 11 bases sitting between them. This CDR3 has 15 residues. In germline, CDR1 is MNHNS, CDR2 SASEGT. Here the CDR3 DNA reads TGTGCCAGCAGTGAGAGAGGGTTGGGCAATCAGCCCCAGCATTTT. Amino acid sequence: CASSERGLGNQPQHF.

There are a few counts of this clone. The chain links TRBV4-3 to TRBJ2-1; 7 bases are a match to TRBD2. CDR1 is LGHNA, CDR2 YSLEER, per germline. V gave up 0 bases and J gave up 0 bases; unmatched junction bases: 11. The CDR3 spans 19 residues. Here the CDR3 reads CASSQESLAAGASYNEQFF. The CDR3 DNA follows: TGCGCCAGCAGCCAAGAGTCCTTAGCTGCGGGAGCCTCCTACAATGAGCAGTTCTTC.

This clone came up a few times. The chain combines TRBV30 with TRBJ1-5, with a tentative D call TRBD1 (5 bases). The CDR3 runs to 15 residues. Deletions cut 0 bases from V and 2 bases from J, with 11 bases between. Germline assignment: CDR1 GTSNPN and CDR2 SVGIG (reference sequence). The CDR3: CAWSVGGGGNQPQHF. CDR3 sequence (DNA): TGTGCCTGGAGTGTCGGGGGAGGTGGCAATCAGCCCCAGCATTTT.

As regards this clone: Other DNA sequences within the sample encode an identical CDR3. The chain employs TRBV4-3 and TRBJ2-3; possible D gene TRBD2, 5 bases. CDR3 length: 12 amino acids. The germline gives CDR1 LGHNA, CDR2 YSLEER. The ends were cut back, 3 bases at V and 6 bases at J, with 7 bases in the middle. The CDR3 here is CASSQGGDTQYF. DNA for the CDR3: TGCGCCAGCAGCCAGGGCGGGGATACGCAGTATTTT.

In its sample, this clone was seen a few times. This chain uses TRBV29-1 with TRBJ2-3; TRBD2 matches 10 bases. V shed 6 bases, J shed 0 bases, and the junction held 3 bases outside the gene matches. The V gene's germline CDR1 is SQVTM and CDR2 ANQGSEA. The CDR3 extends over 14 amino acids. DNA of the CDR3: TGCAGCGTAACTAGCGGGAAGAGCACAGATACGCAGTATTTT. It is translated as CSVTSGKSTDTQYF.

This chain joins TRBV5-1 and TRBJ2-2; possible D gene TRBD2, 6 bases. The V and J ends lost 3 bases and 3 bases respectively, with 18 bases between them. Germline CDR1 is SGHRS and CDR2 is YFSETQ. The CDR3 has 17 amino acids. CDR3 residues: CASSSGRRERDTGELFF. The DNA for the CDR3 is TGCGCCAGCAGCTCGGGAAGGAGGGAAAGGGACACCGGGGAGCTGTTTTTT.

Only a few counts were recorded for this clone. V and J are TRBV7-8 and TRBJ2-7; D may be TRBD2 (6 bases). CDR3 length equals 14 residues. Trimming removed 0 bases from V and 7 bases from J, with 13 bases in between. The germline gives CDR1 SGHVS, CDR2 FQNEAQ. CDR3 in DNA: TGTGCCAGCAGCTTAGCCTCCTGGGGAGGTGAGCAGTACTTC. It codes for CASSLASWGGEQYF.